This T cell receptor (beta chain) was retrieved from a study of cytomegalovirus exposure and HLA in healthy donors. For the study at large: According to later analysis, the same platform produced the roughly 120 validation and about 700 first-cohort repertoires. Broader study findings: Cytomegalovirus association was listed for about 180 TCR beta chains. The authors confirmed in vitro that a few CMV-associated chains were specific for CMV antigens. TCR clusters originating in the first cohort tended to co-occur in the 110 or so validation repertoires, according to a later analysis.

CDR1 MNHEY and CDR2 SVGAGI come from the germline V gene. The CDR3 extends over 13 amino acids. The V and J ends lost 6 bases and 8 bases respectively, with 14 bases between them. As for this clone: Its target is unknown.

Measured with immunoSEQ multiplex PCR; TCRdb has only the in-frame clones, and not every one. Found here are fewer than 400,000 clones, approximately 90% of them singletons; the top ten hold about 0.91%. This sequence joins TRBV6-5 and TRBJ1-3; D gene unclear. The specimen sequenced was PBMCs. This TCR derives from a woman aged 18-29 years in good health and CMV-seronegative. CDR3 sequence: CASSQGFGDTIYF. CDR3 in DNA: TGTGCCAGCAGCCAAGGGTTCGGGGACACCATATATTTT.